A single sample gave rise to the 3 T cell receptor beta chains below, sequenced in a study of cytomegalovirus exposure and HLA in healthy donors. The PCR made use of 60 Vbeta and 13 Jbeta primers. Clones were sequenced by immunoSEQ multiplex PCR, and TCRdb holds only the in-frame ones, with some missing. The sample consists of under 250,000 clones, roughly four fifths of them appearing once. The sample consisted of PBMCs. The receptor source for this set is a woman aged 55-69 years in good health and CMV-seropositive.

The chain joins TRBV7-2 to TRBJ2-1; 9 positions agree with TRBD1. V gave up 5 bases and J gave up 0 bases; unmatched junction bases: 2. Germline loops: CDR1 SGHTA, CDR2 FQGNSA. The CDR3 is 15 residues long. In DNA form, the CDR3 reads TGTGCCAGCAGCGACAGGGGGAACTCCTACAATGAGCAGTTCTTC. This sequence encodes CASSDRGNSYNEQFF.

The chain joins TRBV6-4 to TRBJ2-1; a weak D match, TRBD2 (5 bases). Germline lookup yields CDR1 MRHNA and CDR2 SNTAGT. The CDR3 runs 14 residues. V lost 7 bases and J lost 1, with 11 bases in between. The CDR3 reads CASKFRGSYNEQFF. The CDR3 coding sequence is TGTGCCAGCAAATTTAGAGGGTCCTACAATGAGCAGTTCTTC.

The chain has TRBV5-1 and TRBJ2-1; 11 bases agree with TRBD2. The CDR3 has 17 residues. V shed 6 bases, J shed 6 bases, and the junction held 14 bases outside the gene matches. Germline V gene sequence: CDR1 SGHRS, CDR2 YFSETQ. The CDR3 nucleotides are TGCGCCAGCACACCCTTAATCATAGCGGGAGGGACCAATGAGCAGTTCTTC. This encodes CASTPLIIAGGTNEQFF.